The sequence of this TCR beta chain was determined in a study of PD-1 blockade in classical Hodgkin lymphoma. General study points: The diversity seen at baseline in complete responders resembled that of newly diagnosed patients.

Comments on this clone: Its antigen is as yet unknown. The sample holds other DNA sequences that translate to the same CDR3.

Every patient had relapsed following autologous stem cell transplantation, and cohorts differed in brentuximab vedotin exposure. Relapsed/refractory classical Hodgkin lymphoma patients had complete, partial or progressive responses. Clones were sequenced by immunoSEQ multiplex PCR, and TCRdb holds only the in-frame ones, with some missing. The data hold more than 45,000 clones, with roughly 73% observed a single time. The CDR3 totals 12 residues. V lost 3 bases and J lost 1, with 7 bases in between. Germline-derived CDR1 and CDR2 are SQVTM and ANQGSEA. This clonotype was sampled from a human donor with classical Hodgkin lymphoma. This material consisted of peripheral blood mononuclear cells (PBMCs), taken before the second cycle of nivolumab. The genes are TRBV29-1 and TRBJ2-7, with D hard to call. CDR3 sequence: CSVEGLSYEQYF. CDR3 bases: TGCAGCGTTGAGGGCCTTTCCTACGAGCAGTACTTC.